Each of the 9 T cell receptor beta chains below was sequenced from the same sample in a study of blood T cell repertoires in COVID-19. Profiling relied on immunoSEQ multiplex PCR, and the TCRdb table lists in-frame clones only, not all of them. The sample lists some 83,000 clones; about nine tenths were seen once. The sequenced sample consisted of peripheral blood. The receptor set was obtained from a man in his fifties or sixties with acute or convalescent COVID-19.

The DNA for the CDR3 is TGTGCCAGTAGACGGACAGGGGAGTCAGGTGAAAAACTGTTTTTT. This sequence encodes CASRRTGESGEKLFF. The chain recombines TRBV19 with TRBJ1-4, with TRBD1 matching over 9 bases. The J segment lost 7 bases and the V segment lost 6 bases, leaving 9 bases of the junction unmatched. The CDR3 has 15 amino acids. Germline values: CDR1 LNHDA, CDR2 SQIVND (reference sequence).

This chain joins TRBV12-3 or TRBV12-4 and TRBJ2-3; no firm D call. The germline V and J ends were trimmed by 6 bases and 7 bases, with 11 bases remaining between them. The CDR3 totals 12 residues. CDR3 nucleotides: TGTGCCAGCAGGGGCTCCCCTAATACGCAGTATTTT. This codes for CASRGSPNTQYF.

This clone is a singleton in its sample. This chain links TRBV7-2 with TRBJ1-2; no clear D gene. This CDR3 is built from 13 residues. Trimming stripped 2 bases from V and 3 bases from J, with 7 bases between. Germline CDR1 and CDR2: SGHTA and FQGNSA. The CDR3 DNA reads TGTGCCAGCAGCTTAAGCGGTGACTATGGCTACACCTTC. It translates to CASSLSGDYGYTF.

This clone was observed a single time. The J gene is TRBJ2-1, the V gene TRBV5-5; 8 nucleotides line up with TRBD2. Germline lookup yields CDR1 SGHKS and CDR2 YYEKEE (reference sequence). J gave up 5 bases and V 2 bases, and 3 bases lay outside the gene matches. The CDR3 contains 14 residues. DNA for the CDR3: TGTGCCAGCAGCTTTGCGGGAGGTCACAATGAGCAGTTCTTC. This gives the protein CASSFAGGHNEQFF.

The genes are TRBV6-5 and TRBJ1-1; TRBD1 matches 11 bases. V lost 7 bases to trimming and J lost 4 bases; unmatched junction nucleotides: 5. Germline CDR1 and CDR2: MNHEY and SVGAGI. The CDR3 is made up of 14 amino acids. This chain's CDR3 is CASTLGQGATEAFF. The CDR3 DNA reads TGTGCCAGCACCCTAGGACAGGGGGCCACTGAAGCTTTCTTT.

Written as DNA, the CDR3 is TGCGCCAGCAGCCCCCGGGGGGACCAGAAACGCTACACCTTC. Encoded protein: CASSPRGDQKRYTF. J is TRBJ1-2 and V is TRBV5-1; D is possibly TRBD1 (5 bases). This CDR3 is built from 14 residues. CDR1 SGHRS and CDR2 YFSETQ come from the germline V gene. The V and J ends lost 4 bases and 9 bases respectively, with 19 bases between them.

CDR3 protein: CASSLSRVLTEAFF. CDR3 coding DNA: TGTGCCAGCAGCTTGTCCAGGGTCCTTACTGAAGCTTTCTTT. The V gene is TRBV5-8, the J gene TRBJ1-1, with a tentative D call TRBD1 (5 bases). This CDR3 contains 14 residues. The V and J ends lost 1 base and 5 bases respectively, with 12 bases between them. The germline CDR1 and CDR2 sequences are SGHTS and YDEGEE.

The V call is TRBV28, the J call TRBJ2-3, with 8 nucleotides matching TRBD1. The ends lost 6 bases at V and 2 bases at J; junction bases unmatched: 7. This CDR3 is 15 amino acids long. The germline gives CDR1 MDHEN, CDR2 SYDVKM. The DNA for the CDR3 is TGTGCCAGCAGCGTGACAGGGGCCCTCACAGATACGCAGTATTTT. Protein sequence: CASSVTGALTDTQYF.

The chain employs TRBV6-6 and TRBJ1-1; TRBD1 agrees at 7 bases. The junction had 9 bases not matched to a gene; V was cut back by 5 bases and J by 0 bases. The CDR3 totals 16 residues. Germline V lookup: CDR1 MNHNY, CDR2 SVGAGI (reference sequence). CDR3 sequence reads: CASSPGGDSLNTEAFF. In DNA form, the CDR3 reads TGTGCCAGCAGTCCAGGAGGGGACAGCTTGAACACTGAAGCTTTCTTT.